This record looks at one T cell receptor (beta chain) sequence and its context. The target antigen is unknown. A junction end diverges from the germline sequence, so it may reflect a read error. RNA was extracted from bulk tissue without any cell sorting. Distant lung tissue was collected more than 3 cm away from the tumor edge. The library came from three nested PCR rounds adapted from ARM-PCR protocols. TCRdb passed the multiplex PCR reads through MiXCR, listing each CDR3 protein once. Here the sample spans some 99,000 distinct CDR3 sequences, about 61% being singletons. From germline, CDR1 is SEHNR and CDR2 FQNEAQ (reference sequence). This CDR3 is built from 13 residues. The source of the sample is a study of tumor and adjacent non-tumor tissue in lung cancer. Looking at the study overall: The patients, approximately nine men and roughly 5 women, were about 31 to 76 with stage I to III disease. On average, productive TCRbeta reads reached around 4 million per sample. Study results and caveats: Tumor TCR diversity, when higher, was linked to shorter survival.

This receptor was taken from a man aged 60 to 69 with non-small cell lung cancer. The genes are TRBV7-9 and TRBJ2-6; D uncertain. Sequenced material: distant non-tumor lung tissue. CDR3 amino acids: CASGLAGANVLTF. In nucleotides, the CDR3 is TGTGCCAGCGGCTTAGCCGGGGCCAACGTCCTGACTTTC.